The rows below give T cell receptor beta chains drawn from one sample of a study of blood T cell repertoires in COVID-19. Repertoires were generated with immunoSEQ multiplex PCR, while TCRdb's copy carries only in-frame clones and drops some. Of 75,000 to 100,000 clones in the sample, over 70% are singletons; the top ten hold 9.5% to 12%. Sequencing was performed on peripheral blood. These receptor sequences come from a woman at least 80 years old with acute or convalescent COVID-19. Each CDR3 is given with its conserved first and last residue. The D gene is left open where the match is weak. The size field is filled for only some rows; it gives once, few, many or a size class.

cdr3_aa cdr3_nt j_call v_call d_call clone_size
CASSVGTAHTGELFF TGTGCCAGCAGCGTGGGGACAGCACACACCGGGGAGCTGTTTTTT TRBJ2-2 TRBV9 TRBD1 once
CASTQVGLQGYTF TGTGCCAGCACCCAAGTGGGACTGCAGGGCTACACCTTC TRBJ1-2 TRBV28 . once
CASSQDHARDYYGYTF TGCGCCAGCAGCCAAGATCACGCGCGGGACTACTATGGCTACACCTTC TRBJ1-2 TRBV4-1 . .
CASNPPTGKSTEAFF TGTGCCAGCAACCCTCCCACGGGGAAATCCACTGAAGCTTTCTTT TRBJ1-1 TRBV25-1 . .
CASSLAGTGRYGYTF TGTGCCAGCAGCTTAGCCGGGACAGGACGCTATGGCTACACCTTC TRBJ1-2 TRBV5-4 TRBD1 .
CASSAQQQSVTEAFF TGTGCCAGCAGCGCCCAACAGCAGTCGGTCACTGAAGCTTTCTTT TRBJ1-1 TRBV11-1 . few
CASSPRGEKLFF TGCGCCAGCAGCCCCAGGGGGGAAAAACTGTTTTTT TRBJ1-4 TRBV5-1 TRBD1 .
CASSLRQGVTEAFF TGTGCCAGCAGCCTCCGTCAGGGGGTCACTGAAGCTTTCTTT TRBJ1-1 TRBV14 TRBD1 .
CASSQDLVQYGYTF TGTGCCAGCAGCCAAGATCTCGTGCAGTATGGCTACACCTTC TRBJ1-2 TRBV3-1/TRBV3-2 . .
CASSPGTGDNEQFF TGTGCCAGCAGCCCCGGGACAGGGGACAATGAGCAGTTCTTC TRBJ2-1 TRBV6-2/TRBV6-3 TRBD1 .
CATSRGDFYGVNGYTF TGTGCCACCAGCAGGGGGGACTTTTATGGGGTTAATGGCTACACCTTC TRBJ1-2 TRBV15 . .
CASSKGQKNTGELFF TGTGCCAGTAGTAAGGGACAGAAGAACACCGGGGAGCTGTTTTTT TRBJ2-2 TRBV19 TRBD1 .
CASRPSGAGSHEQYF TGTGCCAGCAGGCCCTCTGGGGCAGGGTCCCACGAGCAGTACTTC TRBJ2-7 TRBV28 . .
CAISGTSGEYQETQYF TGTGCCATCAGTGGAACTAGCGGGGAGTACCAAGAGACCCAGTACTTC TRBJ2-5 TRBV10-3 TRBD2 .
CASSENQGVYGYTF TGTGCCAGCAGTGAAAACCAGGGGGTCTATGGCTACACCTTC TRBJ1-2 TRBV6-1 TRBD1 .
CASSLNTATNEKLFF TGCGCCAGCAGCTTGAACACAGCAACTAATGAAAAACTGTTTTTT TRBJ1-4 TRBV5-1 . .
CASSFLMNTEAFF TGTGCCAGCAGTTTCTTAATGAACACTGAAGCTTTCTTT TRBJ1-1 TRBV5-4 . .
CASSLAAPTSPNYGYTF TGTGCCAGCAGCTTAGCAGCGCCAACTTCCCCTAACTATGGCTACACCTTC TRBJ1-2 TRBV7-9 . few
CSATTGETQYF TGCAGTGCTACCACGGGAGAGACCCAGTACTTC TRBJ2-5 TRBV20-1 . .
CASSGPGGSHSPLHF TGTGCCAGCAGCGGACCGGGGGGGTCGCATTCACCCCTCCACTTT TRBJ1-6 TRBV13 . .
CASSQSRQGSEAFF TGTGCCAGCTCACAATCACGACAGGGCAGTGAAGCTTTCTTT TRBJ1-1 TRBV18 TRBD1 .
CASSPSPDRGKKNEQYF TGCGCCAGCAGCCCCTCCCCAGACAGGGGGAAGAAAAACGAGCAGTACTTC TRBJ2-7 TRBV5-1 TRBD1 .
CASSIGSSGGETQYF TGTGCCAGTAGTATCGGGTCATCAGGGGGAGAGACCCAGTACTTC TRBJ2-5 TRBV19 TRBD1 few
CAWNALGLLNYGYTF TGTGCCTGGAATGCCCTAGGACTCCTGAACTATGGCTACACCTTC TRBJ1-2 TRBV30 . few
CSVERTGMNTEAFF TGCAGCGTTGAGCGGACAGGGATGAACACTGAAGCTTTCTTT TRBJ1-1 TRBV29-1 TRBD1 .
CASSPQGNTQYF TGTGCCAGCAGCCCACAGGGGAATACGCAGTATTTT TRBJ2-3 TRBV7-9 TRBD1 .
CASSQWDRAVDIQYF TGCGCCAGCAGCCAATGGGACAGGGCGGTTGACATTCAGTACTTC TRBJ2-4 TRBV4-1 TRBD1 .
CASRGTGGKRNEQFF TGTGCCAGCAGGGGGACGGGGGGAAAGAGGAATGAGCAGTTCTTC TRBJ2-1 TRBV6-5 TRBD2 .
CASSRDSLGELFF TGTGCCAGCAGCCGGGACAGCCTCGGGGAGCTGTTTTTT TRBJ2-2 TRBV11-3 TRBD1 .
CASSQGPANYGYTF TGCGCCAGCAGCCAGGGGCCTGCTAACTATGGCTACACCTTC TRBJ1-2 TRBV5-1 . .
CASSPYSSFPTF TGTGCCAGCAGTCCATACTCGTCCTTCCCGACCTTC TRBJ1-2 TRBV6-6 . .
CASSPVNRVNTGELFF TGTGCCAGCAGCCCCGTAAACAGGGTTAACACCGGGGAGCTGTTTTTT TRBJ2-2 TRBV5-4 . .
CASTPGGGYGYTF TGTGCCAGTACCCCAGGGGGAGGCTATGGCTACACCTTC TRBJ1-2 TRBV19 TRBD1 .
CASSPLAGDPTGELFF TGTGCCAGCAGCCCCTTAGCGGGGGACCCCACCGGGGAGCTGTTTTTT TRBJ2-2 TRBV7-9 TRBD2 medium-sized
CASSVASYTDTQYF TGTGCCAGCAGCGTAGCTTCGTACACAGATACGCAGTATTTT TRBJ2-3 TRBV9 . once
CASSQELRDTQYF TGCGCCAGCAGCCAAGAGCTGAGAGATACGCAGTATTTT TRBJ2-3 TRBV4-3 . .
CAISDGLAGTYEQYF TGTGCCATCAGTGACGGACTAGCTGGGACCTACGAGCAGTACTTC TRBJ2-7 TRBV10-3 TRBD2 .
CASSSRGDTQYF TGTGCCAGCAGCTCTAGGGGAGATACGCAGTATTTT TRBJ2-3 TRBV6-2/TRBV6-3 . .
CASRFGQGAYGYTF TGTGCCAGCAGGTTCGGACAGGGGGCCTATGGCTACACCTTC TRBJ1-2 TRBV7-2 TRBD1 .
CASSAGQGETQYF TGCGCCAGCAGCGCCGGACAGGGGGAGACCCAGTACTTC TRBJ2-5 TRBV5-1 TRBD1 .
CASSLGGAGTGELFF TGTGCCAGCAGTTTAGGGGGGGCCGGTACCGGGGAGCTGTTTTTT TRBJ2-2 TRBV28 . .
CASSSPAGVFTDTQYF TGTGCCAGCAGCTCCCCAGCGGGGGTGTTCACAGATACGCAGTATTTT TRBJ2-3 TRBV7-2 TRBD2 .
CAWSGTPYNEQFF TGTGCCTGGAGTGGGACACCCTACAATGAGCAGTTCTTC TRBJ2-1 TRBV30 . .
CASSRATTNEKLFF TGTGCCAGCTCACGGGCTACAACTAATGAAAAACTGTTTTTT TRBJ1-4 TRBV18 . .
CASSLQRDSPLHF TGTGCCAGCAGCCTCCAGAGGGATTCACCCCTCCACTTT TRBJ1-6 TRBV7-9 . .
CAWTGGHEQFF TGTGCCTGGACGGGGGGGCATGAGCAGTTCTTC TRBJ2-1 TRBV30 TRBD2 .
CASSQEGRYTEAFF TGCGCCAGCAGCCAAGAGGGCCGGTACACTGAAGCTTTCTTT TRBJ1-1 TRBV4-3 . .